This T cell receptor (beta chain) appears in the sequencing data of a study of shared clonotypes between healthy human individuals. A CD45RA-negative memory subset and a CD45RA+ naive subset were separated from the CD4+ cells. The CDR3 length is 16 residues. The germline CDR1 and CDR2 sequences are SNHLY and FYNNEI. The V segment lost 6 bases and the J segment 2 bases; nucleotides outside the gene matches: 10. Whole-study results and caveats: Shared across a few donors were about 4.6% of the naive CD4 clonotypes.

Only in-frame clones appear in the TCRdb table, and some are missing; sequencing was by immunoSEQ multiplex PCR. Of roughly 1,100,000 clones listed, around 76% are singletons. This clone was observed a handful of times. No antigen is known for it. What was sequenced was memory CD4+ T cells sorted from blood. Subset given: CD45RA-negative fraction. The receptor was isolated from a man aged 18 to 29 in good health. V gene TRBV2 combines with J gene TRBJ2-1; 7 nucleotides line up with TRBD2. DNA of the CDR3: TGTGCCAGCAGGGCCACCGGGGACTACGCCTACAATGAGCAGTTCTTC. This gives the protein CASRATGDYAYNEQFF.